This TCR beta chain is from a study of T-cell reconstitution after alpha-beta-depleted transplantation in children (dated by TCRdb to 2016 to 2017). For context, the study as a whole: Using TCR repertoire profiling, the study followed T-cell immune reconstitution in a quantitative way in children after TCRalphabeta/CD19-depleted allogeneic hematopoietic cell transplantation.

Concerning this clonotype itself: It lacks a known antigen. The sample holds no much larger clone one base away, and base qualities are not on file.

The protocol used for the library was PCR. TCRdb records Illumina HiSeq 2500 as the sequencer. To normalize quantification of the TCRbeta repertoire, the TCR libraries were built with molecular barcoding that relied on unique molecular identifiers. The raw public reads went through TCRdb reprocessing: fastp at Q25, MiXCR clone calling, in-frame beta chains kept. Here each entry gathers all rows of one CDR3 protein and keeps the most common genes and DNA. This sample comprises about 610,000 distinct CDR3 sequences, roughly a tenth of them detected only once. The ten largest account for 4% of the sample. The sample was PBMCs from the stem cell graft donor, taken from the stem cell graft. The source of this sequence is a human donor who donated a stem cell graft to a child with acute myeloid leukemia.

The nucleotide sequence reads TGTGCCAGCAGCCGGACAGAGACCTCTGGAAACACCATATATTTT. This codes for CASSRTETSGNTIYF. The rearranged segments are TRBV14 and TRBJ1-3; the D gene is perhaps TRBD1, on 6 matching bases. Looking up the germline V gene yields CDR1 SGHDN and CDR2 FVKESK. The trim is 4 bases for V and 0 bases for J, with a gap of 10 bases between the germline ends. From the cysteine up to the phenylalanine, the CDR3 has a length of 15 residues. Here the CDR3 DNA is all that survives: 45 bases in frame from base 1.